This T cell receptor (beta chain) was found in a study of blood T cell repertoires in COVID-19 (dated by TCRdb to 2020 to 2022). Background for the entire study: Collaborator samples came from the United States, Italy and Spain and covered acute and convalescent phases of COVID-19. The material from the prospective study consisted of cDNA or gDNA derived from T cells, B-cell-depleted T cells, or PBMCs. Subjects who had been exposed to COVID-19, were actively infected with it, or had recovered from it provided the deeply sampled blood TCRbeta repertoires that made up the dataset. The repertoires were released in a freely available public database intended as a resource for research on the immune response to SARS-CoV-2. The samples were drawn from the first 160 participants of the ongoing ImmuneRACE study and from 950 to 1,500 subjects provided by 6 global collaborators. Sample metadata almost always included a de-identified subject ID, COVID-19 status, age in years and sex. HLA class I and class II types, where available, came from metadata supplied by the sample provider rather than from assay-based typing. Beyond this particular receptor, the publication reports: Clinical and demographic metadata were provided uncurated, with the amount varying by source and participant.

Participants in the prospective study were aged roughly 18 to 90 years, lived in about two dozen United States geographic areas, and enrolled through a virtual design. In the prospective study, cohorts were assigned on the basis of participant-reported clinical history obtained from a screening survey and a study questionnaire. For ImmuneRACE Cohort 3, a participant was defined as recovered based on two consecutive negative NP/OP PCR tests, clearance by a healthcare professional, or resolution of symptoms. Each participant in the prospective study had whole blood, serum and a nasopharyngeal or oropharyngeal swab collected by mobile phlebotomists. Additional blood draws and questionnaires over an approximately two-month period could optionally be provided by prospective study participants. Prospective study blood samples were shipped either frozen or at room temperature before DNA extraction. CDR3 length: 14 amino acids, cysteine to phenylalanine. Only the CDR3 portion is preserved as DNA: 42 bases, with reading frame beginning at the first base. V loses 6 bases, J loses 4 bases, and the germline ends lie 12 bases apart. From a lookup of the germline V gene, CDR1 and CDR2 are MNHEY and SVGAGI.

Note on this clone: Its antigen is unknown. No per-base quality is available; no much larger clone lies one base away.

The immunoSEQ Assay, a bias-controlled multiplex PCR, was used to amplify TCRbeta CDR3 regions from genomic DNA. Per the authors' processing: The number of nucleated cells in each sample was estimated by amplification of reference gene primers within the assay. Sequence reads were collapsed and filtered to measure the absolute abundance of every unique TCRbeta CDR3 rearrangement. Productive Simpson clonality was computed per sample as the square root of Simpson's diversity index over productive rearrangements. Not all clones reach the TCRdb copy of this immuneACCESS table, which keeps in-frame sequences only. Checked studies attribute under half of the gap to unresolved V genes and leave the rest unexplained. D and trimming come from the DNA, and the V and J calls and clone size come from that table. This sample gives 100,000 to 150,000 clones in total; about 86% of them show up just once. The ten largest clones take up 2.3% of the sample.

The sequence was obtained from a woman aged 50 to 65 who had recovered from COVID-19. Here the chain combines TRBV6-5 and TRBJ1-4; TRBD1 is a possible D gene, resting on 5 matching bases. Sequencing was performed on PBMCs or T cells enriched from blood (not recorded which). The CDR3: CASRAGQGNEKLFF. The bases read TGTGCCAGCAGGGCAGGGCAGGGTAATGAAAAACTGTTTTTT.